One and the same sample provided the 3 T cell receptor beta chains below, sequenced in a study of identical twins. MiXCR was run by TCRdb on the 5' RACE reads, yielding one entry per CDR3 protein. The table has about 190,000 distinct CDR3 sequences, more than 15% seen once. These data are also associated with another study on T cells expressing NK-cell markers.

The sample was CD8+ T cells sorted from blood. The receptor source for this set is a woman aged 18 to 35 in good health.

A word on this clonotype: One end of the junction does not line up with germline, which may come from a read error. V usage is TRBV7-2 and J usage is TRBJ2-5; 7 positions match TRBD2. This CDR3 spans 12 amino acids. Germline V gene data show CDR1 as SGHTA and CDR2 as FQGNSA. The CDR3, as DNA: TGTGCCAGCAAGGGCCCCCTACTAGCGCGGGGCTTC. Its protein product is CASKGPLLARGF.

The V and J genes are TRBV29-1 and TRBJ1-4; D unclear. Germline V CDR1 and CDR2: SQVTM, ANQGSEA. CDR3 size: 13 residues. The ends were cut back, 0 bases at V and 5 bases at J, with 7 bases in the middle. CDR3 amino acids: CSVEDRSNEKLFF. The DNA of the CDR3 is TGCAGCGTTGAAGACAGATCAAATGAAAAACTGTTTTTT.

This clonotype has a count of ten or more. For the CDR3, the DNA is TGTGCCAGCATCGAACAGGGGAGCGACGAGCAGTACTTC. Its translation: CASIEQGSDEQYF. The chain is built from TRBV28 and TRBJ2-7, with 7 bases matching TRBD1. This CDR3 contains 13 residues. Losses at the gene ends were 7 bases for V and 5 bases for J; bases not matched to a gene: 8. From germline, CDR1 is MDHEN and CDR2 SYDVKM.